This T cell receptor beta chain was sequenced during a study of T cell repertoires in cytomegalovirus infection. About the study: Public TCR beta signatures marked donors with CMV infection and the matching HLA.

Note on this clonotype: Its antigen is unidentified.

MiXCR, applied by TCRdb to the reads, yields one record per CDR3 protein. The sample holds approximately 500,000 distinct CDR3 sequences, about 25% seen once. The germline V gene encodes CDR1 SEHNR and CDR2 FQNEAQ (reference sequence). The CDR3 spans 15 residues. Trimming cost V 8 bases and J 8 bases; bases outside gene matches: 13. General study results and limits: CMV-specific TCR beta clonotypes restricted by HLA-C dominated the ex vivo response. CMV carriers with the relevant HLA were identified by cumulative public TCR beta family frequency.

The V call is TRBV7-9, the J call TRBJ2-1, with 9 bases that match TRBD1. Sequenced: PBMCs. This receptor was obtained from a human donor in good health (CMV status not recorded). Some clones in this sample may be carry-over from other donors' samples. The CDR3 DNA reads TGTGCCAGCCTCCCGGGGACAGGGAGTTGGGATGAGCAGTTCTTC. This sequence encodes CASLPGTGSWDEQFF.